Listed here is a single T cell receptor beta chain. The data were taken from a study of T cell clones after liver transplantation. Looked up from germline, CDR1 is SGHNT and CDR2 is YYREEE (reference sequence). This CDR3 is built from 13 residues. The ends lost 4 bases at V and 8 bases at J; junction bases unmatched: 2. Repertoires were generated with immunoSEQ multiplex PCR, while TCRdb's copy carries only in-frame clones and drops some. The table has around 43,000 clones, about 86% seen once. This specimen was CD4+ T cells from blood, taken 24 months after liver transplant. V usage is TRBV5-4 and J usage is TRBJ1-6; 8 positions match TRBD1. This clonotype was sampled from a human patient who received a liver transplant. Some T cells here may be from the graft donor. CDR3: CASSQGQDSPLHF. CDR3 in DNA: TGTGCCAGCAGCCAGGGACAGGATTCACCCCTCCACTTT.